Here is one TCR beta chain with its context. What this receptor recognizes is not known. No quality values exist for individual bases; no much larger clone is one base distant. This sample stems from a study of T cells after yellow fever vaccination (dated by TCRdb to about 2019). The study in broad terms: The SMART-Seq v4 Ultra Low Input RNA kit was used to prepare libraries from fractions with low cell numbers. To follow T-cell clones before and after both primary and booster YFV17D yellow fever vaccination, bulk TCR alpha and beta repertoires underwent longitudinal sequencing. Two healthy male donors, one aged 18 to 29 and one aged 30 to 40 years, were included in the cohort. Blood samples were taken at several timepoints before and after primary and secondary immunization, and bulk PBMC replicates and cell subsets were isolated. The full study reports these points: Computational filtering was needed because FACS-sorted repertoires could contain abundant contaminating clonotypes from the bulk population. The study included only two donors, which limits how far the findings can be generalized. Most clones expanded after primary vaccination (96% of CD4 and 88% of CD8) were re-detected after the booster, suggesting that broad memory maintenance occurred. Compared with the primary T-cell response, the secondary T-cell response was faster but weaker, reaching its peak on day 5 rather than on day 15. A small fraction of clonotypes appeared in both the CD4 and CD8 compartments, likely as a result of convergent recombination.

The CDR1 and CDR2 encoded by the germline V gene are SGHTA and FQGNSA. V loses 2 bases, J loses 4 bases, and the germline ends lie 11 bases apart. Its CDR3 holds 14 amino acids, cysteine through phenylalanine. The DNA shown is the 42-base CDR3, in frame from base 1. Synthesis of TCR cDNA relied on 5'RACE template switching, a step that introduced a universal primer site along with unique molecular identifiers. Priming of cDNA synthesis was performed from both the TCR alpha and TCR beta constant segments. Libraries were amplified in two PCR steps, with sample barcodes and sequencing adapters added in the second step. Sequencing of libraries was performed on Illumina HiSeq 2500 (2x100 bp) or NovaSeq (2x150 bp). The study's own analysis went as follows. MIGEC was used to demultiplex reads and collapse the reads into UMI consensus sequences, and MiXCR was used for V(D)J alignment. Vaccine-responding clonotypes were identified with edgeR using replicate PBMC samples, with FDR below 0.01 and a log2 fold change above 5 up to day 15 being required. Each bulk clonotype received a CD4 or CD8 identity based on whether the sequenced CD4 or CD8 repertoire contained that clonotype at higher abundance. The public reads were reanalyzed by TCRdb: fastp trimming at Q25, MiXCR alignment, in-frame beta chains only. CDR3 protein duplicates are merged, each entry listing the most common genes and DNA. The V and J calls were not made by the authors but by TCRdb's processing. The sample data list 300,000 to 400,000 distinct CDR3 sequences, and 7% to 10% of these were observed just once. The biggest ten clones account for under 20% of the sample.

The treatment or condition tag for this specimen amounts to: live attenuated yellow fever vaccine strain. At every blood-draw timepoint, two biological replicates of bulk PBMCs were collected. A standard Ficoll-Paque protocol was used to isolate PBMCs from peripheral blood. RNA was extracted with TriZol from bulk PBMCs, CD4 and CD8 fractions, and dextramer-positive and dextramer-negative fractions. Sequencing used PBMCs, obtained around 45 days after the first yellow fever vaccination. The sequence joins TRBV7-2 to TRBJ1-1, with a weak D call of TRBD1 (5 bases match). The TCR was taken from a man younger than 35 who received the YFV17D yellow fever vaccine. The CDR3 region has the sequence CASSLSFGGTEAFF. The DNA reads as follows: TGTGCCAGCAGCTTATCTTTTGGGGGCACTGAAGCTTTCTTT.